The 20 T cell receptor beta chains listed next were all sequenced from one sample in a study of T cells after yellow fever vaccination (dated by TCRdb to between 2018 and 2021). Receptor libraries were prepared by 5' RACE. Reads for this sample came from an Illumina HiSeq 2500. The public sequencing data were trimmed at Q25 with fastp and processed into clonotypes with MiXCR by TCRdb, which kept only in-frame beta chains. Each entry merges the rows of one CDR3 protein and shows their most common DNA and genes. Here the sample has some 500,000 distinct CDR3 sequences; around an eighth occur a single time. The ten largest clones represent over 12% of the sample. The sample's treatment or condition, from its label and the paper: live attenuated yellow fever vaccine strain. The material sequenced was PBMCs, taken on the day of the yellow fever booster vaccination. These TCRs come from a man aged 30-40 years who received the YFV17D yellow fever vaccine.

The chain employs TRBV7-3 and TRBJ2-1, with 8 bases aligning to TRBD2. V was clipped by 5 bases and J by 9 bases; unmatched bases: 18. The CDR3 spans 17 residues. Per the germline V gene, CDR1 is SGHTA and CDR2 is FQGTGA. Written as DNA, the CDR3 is TGTGCCAGCAGCCCCCGCCGAGGAGCGGGAGAGAGTTTTGAGCAGTTCTTC. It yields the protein CASSPRRGAGESFEQFF.

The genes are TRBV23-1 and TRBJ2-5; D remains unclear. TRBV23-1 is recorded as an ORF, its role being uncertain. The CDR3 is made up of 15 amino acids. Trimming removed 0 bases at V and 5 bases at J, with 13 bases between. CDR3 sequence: CASSQSETPGETQYF. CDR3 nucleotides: TGCGCCAGCAGTCAATCGGAGACCCCGGGCGAGACCCAGTACTTC.

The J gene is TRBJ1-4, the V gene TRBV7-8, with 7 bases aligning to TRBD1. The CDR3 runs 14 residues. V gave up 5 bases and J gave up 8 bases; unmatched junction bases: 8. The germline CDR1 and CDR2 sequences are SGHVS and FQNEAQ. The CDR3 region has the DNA TGTGCCAGCAGCCCGGACAGGTGGGGCGAAAAACTGTTTTTT. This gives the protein CASSPDRWGEKLFF.

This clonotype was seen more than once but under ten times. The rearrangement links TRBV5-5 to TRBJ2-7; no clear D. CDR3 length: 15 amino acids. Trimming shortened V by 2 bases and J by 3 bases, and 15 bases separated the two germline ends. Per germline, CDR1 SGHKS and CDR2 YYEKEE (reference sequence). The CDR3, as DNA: TGTGCCAGCAGCTTTGGTTTTATTTTAAACTACGAGCAGTACTTC. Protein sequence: CASSFGFILNYEQYF.

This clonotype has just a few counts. The CDR3 coding sequence is TGTGCCACCAGCATTTCCCTGGATCAGCCCCAGCATTTT. As protein: CATSISLDQPQHF. This chain links TRBV15 with TRBJ1-5; D is uncertain. Germline V gives CDR1 LNHNV, CDR2 YYDKDF (reference sequence). The CDR3 totals 13 residues. Trimming took off 4 bases at V and 5 bases at J, with 9 bases between the two ends.

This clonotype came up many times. In DNA form, the CDR3 reads TGCGCCAGCAGCAAGGACAGCAGCTCCTACAATGAGCAGTTCTTC. It is translated as CASSKDSSSYNEQFF. The chain is built from TRBV5-1 and TRBJ2-1, with D possibly TRBD1 on 6 matching bases. Germline loops: CDR1 SGHRS, CDR2 YFSETQ. Trimming shortened V by 4 bases and J by 0 bases, and 11 bases separated the two germline ends. The CDR3 has 15 amino acids.

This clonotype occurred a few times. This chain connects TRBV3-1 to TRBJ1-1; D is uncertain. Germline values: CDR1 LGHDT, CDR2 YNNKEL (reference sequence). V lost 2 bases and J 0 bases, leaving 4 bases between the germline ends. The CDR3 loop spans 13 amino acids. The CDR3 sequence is CASSQWVNTEAFF. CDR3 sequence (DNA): TGTGCCAGCAGCCAATGGGTGAACACTGAAGCTTTCTTT.

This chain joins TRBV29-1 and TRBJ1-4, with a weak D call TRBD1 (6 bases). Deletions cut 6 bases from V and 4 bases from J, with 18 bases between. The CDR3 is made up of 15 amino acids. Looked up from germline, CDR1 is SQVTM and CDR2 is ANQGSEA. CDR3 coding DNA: TGCAGCGTGGCTTTATCTGGACAGCTTAATGAAAAACTGTTTTTT. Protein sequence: CSVALSGQLNEKLFF.

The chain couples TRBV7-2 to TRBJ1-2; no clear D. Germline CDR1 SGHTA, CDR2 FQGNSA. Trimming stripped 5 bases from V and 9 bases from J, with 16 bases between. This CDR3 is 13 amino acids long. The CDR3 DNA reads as TGTGCCAGCAGCCCTCGGGCCCCCTTGAGCTACACCTTC. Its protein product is CASSPRAPLSYTF.

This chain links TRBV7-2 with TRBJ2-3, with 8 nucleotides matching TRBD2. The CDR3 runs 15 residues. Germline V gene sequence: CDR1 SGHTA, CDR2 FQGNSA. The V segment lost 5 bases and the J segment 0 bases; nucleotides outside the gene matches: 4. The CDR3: CASSKPSGSTDTQYF. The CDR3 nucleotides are TGTGCCAGCAGCAAACCTAGCGGGAGCACAGATACGCAGTATTTT.

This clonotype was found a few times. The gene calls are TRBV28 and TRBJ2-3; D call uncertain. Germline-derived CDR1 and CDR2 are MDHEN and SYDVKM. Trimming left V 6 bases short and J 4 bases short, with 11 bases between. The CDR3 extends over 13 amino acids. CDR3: CASSSLMSDTQYF. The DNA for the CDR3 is TGTGCCAGCAGCTCCCTGATGTCAGATACGCAGTATTTT.

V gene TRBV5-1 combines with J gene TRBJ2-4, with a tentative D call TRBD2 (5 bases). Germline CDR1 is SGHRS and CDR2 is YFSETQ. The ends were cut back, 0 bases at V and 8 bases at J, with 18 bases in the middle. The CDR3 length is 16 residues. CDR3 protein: CASSLVAGSTTYIQYF. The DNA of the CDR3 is TGCGCCAGCAGCTTGGTGGCGGGTAGCACGACGTACATTCAGTACTTC.

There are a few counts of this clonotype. The CDR3 nucleotides read TGTGCCAGTAGTATCCAACCCGTCGGTACCGGGGAGCTGTTTTTT. It yields the protein CASSIQPVGTGELFF. The chain couples TRBV19 to TRBJ2-2; D not resolved. Trimming left V 3 bases short and J 5 bases short, with 13 bases between. Germline-derived CDR1 and CDR2 are LNHDA and SQIVND (reference sequence). The CDR3 has 15 residues.

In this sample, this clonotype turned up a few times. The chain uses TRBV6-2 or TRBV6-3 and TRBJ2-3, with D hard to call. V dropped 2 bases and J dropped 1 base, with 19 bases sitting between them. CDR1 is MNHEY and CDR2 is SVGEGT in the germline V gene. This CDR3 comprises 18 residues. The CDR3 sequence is CASSYPPWRADGTDTQYF. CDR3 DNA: TGTGCCAGCAGTTACCCTCCGTGGCGAGCCGACGGCACAGATACGCAGTATTTT.

DNA for the CDR3: TGTGCCAGCAGCTTCCGGTCCTTAGCGGGGGCCTACGAGCAGTACTTC. This codes for CASSFRSLAGAYEQYF. The chain has TRBV7-2 and TRBJ2-7; 9 nucleotides agree with TRBD2. Germline CDR1 SGHTA, CDR2 FQGNSA. The CDR3 has 16 amino acids. The J segment lost 2 bases and the V segment lost 3 bases, leaving 8 bases of the junction unmatched.

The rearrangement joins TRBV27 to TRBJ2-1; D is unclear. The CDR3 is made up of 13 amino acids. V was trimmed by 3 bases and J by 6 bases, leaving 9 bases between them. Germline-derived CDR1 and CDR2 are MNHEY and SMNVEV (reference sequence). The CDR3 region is CASSFSVGNEQFF. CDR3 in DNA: TGTGCCAGCAGTTTCAGCGTAGGCAATGAGCAGTTCTTC.

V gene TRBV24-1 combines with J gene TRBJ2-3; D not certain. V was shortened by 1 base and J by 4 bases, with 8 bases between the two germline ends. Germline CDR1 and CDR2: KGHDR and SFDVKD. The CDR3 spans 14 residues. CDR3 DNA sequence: TGTGCCACCAGTGATTTCAACAACCCAGATACGCAGTATTTT. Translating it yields CATSDFNNPDTQYF.

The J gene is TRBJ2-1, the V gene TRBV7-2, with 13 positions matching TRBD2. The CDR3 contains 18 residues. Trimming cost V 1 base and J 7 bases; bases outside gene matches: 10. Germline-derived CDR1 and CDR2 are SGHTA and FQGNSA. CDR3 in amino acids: CASSLVLLAGGSINEQFF. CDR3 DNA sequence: TGTGCCAGCAGCTTAGTGCTACTAGCGGGAGGGAGTATAAATGAGCAGTTCTTC.

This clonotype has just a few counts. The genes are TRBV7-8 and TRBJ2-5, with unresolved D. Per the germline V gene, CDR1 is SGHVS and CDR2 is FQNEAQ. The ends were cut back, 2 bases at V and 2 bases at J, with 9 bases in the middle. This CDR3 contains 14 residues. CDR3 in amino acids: CASSLNERQETQYF. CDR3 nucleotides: TGTGCCAGCAGCTTAAACGAGAGGCAAGAGACCCAGTACTTC.

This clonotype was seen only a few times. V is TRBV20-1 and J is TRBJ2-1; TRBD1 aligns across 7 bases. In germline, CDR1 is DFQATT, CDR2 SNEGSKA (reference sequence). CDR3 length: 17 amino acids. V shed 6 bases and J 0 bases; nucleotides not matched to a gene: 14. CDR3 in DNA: TGCAGTGCCACCGGCCCGGGACAGTTTAGCTCCTACAATGAGCAGTTCTTC. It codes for CSATGPGQFSSYNEQFF.